A single sample is the source of the 11 T cell receptor beta chains below, sequenced in a study of vaccination effects on CD4 cells after COVID-19. Assay: immunoSEQ multiplex PCR; the TCRdb copy retains only in-frame clones and omits some. The sample holds 30,000 to 40,000 clones, 65% to 75% seen once. Antigen-specific CD4+ T cells were expanded with viral peptide pools in the ViraFEST assay before sequencing. With approximately 9 days of culture completed, CD4+ T cells were isolated. Vaccine administered to participants consisted of two doses of either BNT162b2 or mRNA-1273. Their antigens are not known. The sequenced sample was CD4+ T cells from PBMCs cultured with HCoV-229E spike peptides, obtained after COVID-19 vaccination. These receptors were taken from a human donor who received a COVID-19 vaccine.

The V and J genes are TRBV27 and TRBJ1-1; D unclear. The CDR3 has 13 amino acids. Per the germline V gene, CDR1 is MNHEY and CDR2 is SMNVEV (reference sequence). Deletions cut 1 base from V and 1 base from J, with 4 bases between. The CDR3, as DNA: TGTGCCAGCAGTTTATATGAGAACACTGAAGCTTTCTTT. Its translation is CASSLYENTEAFF.

The J gene is TRBJ2-1, the V gene TRBV4-1; D is uncertain. This CDR3 has 14 residues. The V end lost 0 bases, the J end lost 2 bases, and 5 bases lay between the germline ends. The germline V gene encodes CDR1 MGHRA and CDR2 YSYEKL. The DNA for the CDR3 is TGCGCCAGCAGCCAAGATACAACCTACAATGAGCAGTTCTTC. Its translation is CASSQDTTYNEQFF.

The chain links TRBV7-8 to TRBJ1-5, with 9 bases aligning to TRBD1. CDR3 size: 16 residues. Germline values: CDR1 SGHVS, CDR2 FQNEAQ. The junction had 10 bases not matched to a gene; V was cut back by 5 bases and J by 5 bases. The CDR3 loop is CASSTQGAGIDQPQHF. CDR3 DNA sequence: TGTGCCAGCAGCACACAGGGGGCAGGGATCGATCAGCCCCAGCATTTT.

This clone was detected only once. The chain uses TRBV7-9 and TRBJ1-4; maybe TRBD1 (5 bases). Trimming pared 1 base from V and 3 bases from J, leaving 12 bases between. The germline V gene has CDR1 SEHNR and CDR2 FQNEAQ (reference sequence). This CDR3 is built from 16 residues. CDR3 DNA sequence: TGTGCCAGCAGCTTAGTCAGGGCGTACGCTAATGAAAAACTGTTTTTT. This codes for CASSLVRAYANEKLFF.

The chain is built from TRBV27 and TRBJ1-5; TRBD1 matches at 7 bases. The V gene's germline CDR1 is MNHEY and CDR2 SMNVEV (reference sequence). V shed 3 bases and J 2 bases; nucleotides not matched to a gene: 4. CDR3 length equals 15 residues. The chain's CDR3 is CASSFRQGGNQPQHF. As DNA, the CDR3 is TGTGCCAGCAGTTTTCGGCAGGGGGGCAATCAGCCCCAGCATTTT.

The DNA of the CDR3 is TGTGCCAGCAGTATAGCGGAGCCGGACTACGAGCAGTACTTC. This sequence encodes CASSIAEPDYEQYF. This chain links TRBV2 with TRBJ2-7, with D possibly matching TRBD2 (6 bases). The CDR3 spans 14 residues. V was cut by 5 bases and J by 3 bases, with 14 bases left in between. Germline V gene sequence: CDR1 SNHLY, CDR2 FYNNEI.

The chain links TRBV29-1 to TRBJ2-7, with D perhaps matching TRBD1 (6 bases). This CDR3 has 12 amino acids. Trimming took 7 bases from V and 3 from J, leaving 13 bases between them. Germline V lookup: CDR1 SQVTM, CDR2 ANQGSEA. In DNA, the CDR3 is TGCAGCGCCCTGACGGACAGCTACGAGCAGTACTTC. This translates into CSALTDSYEQYF.

The chain links TRBV19 to TRBJ2-7; 7 bases match TRBD2. Trimming at V came to 3 bases and at J to 2 bases, leaving 7 bases not matched to a gene. Germline lookup yields CDR1 LNHDA and CDR2 SQIVND (reference sequence). CDR3 length: 15 amino acids. The CDR3 is CASSMGGGVPYEQYF. The CDR3 DNA sequence: TGTGCCAGTAGTATGGGGGGAGGGGTCCCCTACGAGCAGTACTTC.

This chain uses TRBV3-1 (or the pseudogene TRBV3-2) with TRBJ2-7; D gene unclear. Germline lookup yields CDR1 LGHDT and CDR2 YNNKEL (reference sequence). V lost 0 bases and J 1 base, leaving 10 bases between the germline ends. The CDR3 has 15 amino acids. The CDR3 loop reads CASSQDMIESYEQYF. The CDR3 DNA reads TGTGCCAGCAGCCAAGATATGATCGAATCCTACGAGCAGTACTTC.

CDR3: CSASPPGTDTQYF. The CDR3 DNA follows: TGCAGTGCTAGTCCCCCGGGCACAGATACGCAGTATTTT. V and J are TRBV20-1 and TRBJ2-3, with D hard to call. Germline V gene data show CDR1 as DFQATT and CDR2 as SNEGSKA (reference sequence). V shed 3 bases and J shed 1 base, with 8 bases lying between them. This CDR3 is 13 amino acids long.

This clone was seen a few times. This sample includes further DNA sequences coding for the same CDR3. The chain uses TRBV5-1 and TRBJ2-2, with D possibly being TRBD2 (6 bases). This CDR3 spans 15 amino acids. Germline V gene lookup returns CDR1 SGHRS and CDR2 YFSETQ. Trimming pared 4 bases from V and 0 bases from J, leaving 10 bases between. For the CDR3, the DNA is TGCGCCAGCAGCCCCGGGACTCCGAACACCGGGGAGCTGTTTTTT. Translation gives CASSPGTPNTGELFF.